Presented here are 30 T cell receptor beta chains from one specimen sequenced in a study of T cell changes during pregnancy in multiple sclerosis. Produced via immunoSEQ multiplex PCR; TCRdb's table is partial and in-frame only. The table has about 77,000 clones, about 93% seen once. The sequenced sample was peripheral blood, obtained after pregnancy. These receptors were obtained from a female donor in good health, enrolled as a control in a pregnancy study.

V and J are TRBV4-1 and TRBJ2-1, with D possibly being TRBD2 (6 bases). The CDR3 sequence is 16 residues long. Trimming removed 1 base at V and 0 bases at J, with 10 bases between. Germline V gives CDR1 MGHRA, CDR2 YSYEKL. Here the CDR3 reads CASSQVPGVSYNEQFF. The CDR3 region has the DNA TGCGCCAGCAGCCAAGTTCCGGGAGTCTCCTACAATGAGCAGTTCTTC.

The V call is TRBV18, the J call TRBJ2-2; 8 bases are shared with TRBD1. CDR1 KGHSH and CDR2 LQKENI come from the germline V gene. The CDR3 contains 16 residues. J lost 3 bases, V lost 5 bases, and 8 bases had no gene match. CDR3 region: CASSSRQGPDTGELFF. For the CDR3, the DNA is TGTGCCAGCTCATCCCGACAGGGGCCGGACACCGGGGAGCTGTTTTTT.

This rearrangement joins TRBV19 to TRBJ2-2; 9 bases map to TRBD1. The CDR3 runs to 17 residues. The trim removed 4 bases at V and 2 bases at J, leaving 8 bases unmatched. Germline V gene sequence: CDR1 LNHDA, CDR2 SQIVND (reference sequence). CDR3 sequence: CASSKWRGQGNTGELFF. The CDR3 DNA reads TGTGCCAGTAGTAAATGGAGGGGACAGGGTAACACCGGGGAGCTGTTTTTT.

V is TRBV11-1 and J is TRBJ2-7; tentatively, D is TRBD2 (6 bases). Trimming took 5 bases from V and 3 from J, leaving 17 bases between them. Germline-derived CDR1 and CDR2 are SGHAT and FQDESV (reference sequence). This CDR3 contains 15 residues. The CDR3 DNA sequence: TGTGCCAGCAGCCCACTTATCGGGAGCGTCTACGAGCAGTACTTC. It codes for CASSPLIGSVYEQYF.

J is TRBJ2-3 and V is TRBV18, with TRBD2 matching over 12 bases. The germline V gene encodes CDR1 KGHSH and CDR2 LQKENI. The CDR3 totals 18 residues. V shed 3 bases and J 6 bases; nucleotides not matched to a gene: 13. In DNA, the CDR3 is TGTGCCAGCTCACCGACTCTAGCGGGAGGGCCAGTAGAGGATACGCAGTATTTT. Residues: CASSPTLAGGPVEDTQYF.

Here the CDR3 reads CANRLAEARTTGELFF. DNA for the CDR3: TGCGCCAACCGACTAGCGGAAGCTCGGACCACCGGGGAGCTGTTTTTT. This chain links TRBV5-1 with TRBJ2-2; TRBD2 aligns across 9 bases. The V segment lost 9 bases and the J segment 4 bases; nucleotides outside the gene matches: 13. The CDR3 extends over 16 amino acids. CDR1 is SGHRS, CDR2 YFSETQ, per germline.

The CDR3, as DNA: TGTGCCTGGAAAAATATTATGAACACTGAAGCTTTCTTT. Its translation is CAWKNIMNTEAFF. The chain couples TRBV30 to TRBJ1-1; D is undetermined. CDR1 GTSNPN and CDR2 SVGIG come from the germline V gene (reference sequence). The CDR3 covers 13 residues. V was trimmed by 4 bases and J by 0 bases, leaving 9 bases between them.

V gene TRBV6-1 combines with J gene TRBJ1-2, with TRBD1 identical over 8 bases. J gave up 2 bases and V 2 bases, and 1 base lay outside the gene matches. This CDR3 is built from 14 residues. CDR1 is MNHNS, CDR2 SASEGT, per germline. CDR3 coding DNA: TGTGCCAGCAGTGAAAGACAGGGGAACTATGGCTACACCTTC. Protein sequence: CASSERQGNYGYTF.

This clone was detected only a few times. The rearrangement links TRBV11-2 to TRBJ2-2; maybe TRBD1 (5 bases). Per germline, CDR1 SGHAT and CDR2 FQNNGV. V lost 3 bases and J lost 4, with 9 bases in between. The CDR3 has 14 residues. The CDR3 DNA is TGTGCCAGCAGCTTCAATCAGGGCACCGGGGAGCTGTTTTTT. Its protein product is CASSFNQGTGELFF.

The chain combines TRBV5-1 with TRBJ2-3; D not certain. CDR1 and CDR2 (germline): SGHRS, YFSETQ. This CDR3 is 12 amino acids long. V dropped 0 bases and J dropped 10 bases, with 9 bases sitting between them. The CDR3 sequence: CASSLAGLSQYF. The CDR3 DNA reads TGCGCCAGCAGCTTGGCCGGGTTGTCGCAGTATTTT.

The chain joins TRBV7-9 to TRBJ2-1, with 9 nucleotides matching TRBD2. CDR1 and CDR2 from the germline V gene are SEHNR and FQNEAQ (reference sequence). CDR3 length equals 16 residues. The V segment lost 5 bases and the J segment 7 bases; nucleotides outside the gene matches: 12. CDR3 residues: CASSPPGGRDWNEQFF. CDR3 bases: TGTGCCAGCAGCCCCCCCGGCGGGAGGGATTGGAATGAGCAGTTCTTC. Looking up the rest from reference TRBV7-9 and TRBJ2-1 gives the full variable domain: DTGVSQNPRHKITKRGQNVTFRCDPISEHNRLYWYRQTLGQGPEFLTYFQNEAQLEKSRLLSDRFSAERPKGSFSTLEIQRTEQGDSAMYLCASSPPGGRDWNEQFFGPGTRLTVL.

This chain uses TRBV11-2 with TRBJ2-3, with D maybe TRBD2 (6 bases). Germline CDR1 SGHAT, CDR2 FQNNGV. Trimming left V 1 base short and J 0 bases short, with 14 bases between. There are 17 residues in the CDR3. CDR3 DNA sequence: TGTGCCAGCAGCTTAGGACTAGTGTCAACTAGCACAGATACGCAGTATTTT. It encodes CASSLGLVSTSTDTQYF.

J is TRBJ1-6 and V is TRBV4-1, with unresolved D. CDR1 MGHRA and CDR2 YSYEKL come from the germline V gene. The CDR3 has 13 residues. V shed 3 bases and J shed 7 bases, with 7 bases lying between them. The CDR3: CASSQGSNSPLHF. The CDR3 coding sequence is TGCGCCAGCAGCCAGGGGAGCAATTCACCCCTCCACTTT.

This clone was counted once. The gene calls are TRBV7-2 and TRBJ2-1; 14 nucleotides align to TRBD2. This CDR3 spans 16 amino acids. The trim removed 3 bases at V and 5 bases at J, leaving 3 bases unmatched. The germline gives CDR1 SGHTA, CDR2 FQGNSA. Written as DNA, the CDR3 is TGTGCCAGCAGCTTCCCGGGACTAGCGGGAGACAATGAGCAGTTCTTC. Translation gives CASSFPGLAGDNEQFF.

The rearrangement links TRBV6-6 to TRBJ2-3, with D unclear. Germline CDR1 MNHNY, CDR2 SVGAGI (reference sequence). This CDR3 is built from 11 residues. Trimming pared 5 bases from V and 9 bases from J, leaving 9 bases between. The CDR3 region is CASSSQRTQYF. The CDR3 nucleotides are TGTGCCAGCAGTAGCCAGAGGACGCAGTATTTT.

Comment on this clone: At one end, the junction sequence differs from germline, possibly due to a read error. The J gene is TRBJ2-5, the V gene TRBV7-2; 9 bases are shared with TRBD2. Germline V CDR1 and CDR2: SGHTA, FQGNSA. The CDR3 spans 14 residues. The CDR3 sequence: CASSLAGLAETQYF. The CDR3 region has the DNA TGTGCCAGCAGCCTAGCGGGACTAGCAGAGACCCAGTACTTC. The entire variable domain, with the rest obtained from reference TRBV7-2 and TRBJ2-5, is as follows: GAGVSQSPSNKVTEKGKDVELRCDPISGHTALYWYRQSLGQGLEFLIYFQGNSAPDKSGLPSDRFSAERTGGSVSTLTIQRTQQEDSAVYLCASSLAGLAETQYFGPGTRLLVL.

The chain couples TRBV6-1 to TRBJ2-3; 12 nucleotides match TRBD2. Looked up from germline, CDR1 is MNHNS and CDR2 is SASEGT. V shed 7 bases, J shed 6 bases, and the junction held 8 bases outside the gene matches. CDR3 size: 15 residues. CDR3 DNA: TGTGCCAGCACCATGACTAGCGGGGGTAGGGATACGCAGTATTTT. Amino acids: CASTMTSGGRDTQYF.

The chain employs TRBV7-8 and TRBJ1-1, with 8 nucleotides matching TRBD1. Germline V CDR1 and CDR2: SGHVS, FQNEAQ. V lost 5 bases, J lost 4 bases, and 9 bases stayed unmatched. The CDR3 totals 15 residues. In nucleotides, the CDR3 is TGTGCCAGCAGCAGAATTGCAGGGGGCCCCACTGAAGCTTTCTTT. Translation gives CASSRIAGGPTEAFF.

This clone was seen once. The CDR3 loop reads CASSVGLAGETQYF. The CDR3 DNA reads TGTGCCAGCAGCGTAGGGCTAGCGGGAGAGACCCAGTACTTC. The V and J genes are TRBV9 and TRBJ2-5; TRBD2 matches 8 bases. The V gene's germline CDR1 is SGDLS and CDR2 YYNGEE. J was trimmed by 4 bases and V by 0 bases; bases with no gene match: 2. The CDR3 runs 14 residues.

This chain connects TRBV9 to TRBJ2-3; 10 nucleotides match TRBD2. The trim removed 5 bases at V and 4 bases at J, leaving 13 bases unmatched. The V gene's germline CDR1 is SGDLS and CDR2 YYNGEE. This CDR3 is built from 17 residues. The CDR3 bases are TGTGCCAGCAGTCCGCGAGCTAGCGGGAGATGGGCAGATACGCAGTATTTT. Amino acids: CASSPRASGRWADTQYF.

CDR3 DNA sequence: TGTGCCAGCAGCAAAACTAGCGGGGGGGCCCCAGATACGCAGTATTTT. Its translation is CASSKTSGGAPDTQYF. The chain combines TRBV27 with TRBJ2-3, with 13 bases matching TRBD2. The V and J ends lost 6 bases and 4 bases, in that order; junction bases with no gene match: 7. CDR3 size: 16 residues. Germline V gene lookup returns CDR1 MNHEY and CDR2 SMNVEV (reference sequence).

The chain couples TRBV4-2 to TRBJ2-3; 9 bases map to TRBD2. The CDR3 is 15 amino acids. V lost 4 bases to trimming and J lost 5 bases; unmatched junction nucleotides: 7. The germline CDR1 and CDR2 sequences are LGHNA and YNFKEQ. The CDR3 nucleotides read TGTGCCAGCAGCCGCGCGGGAGCGGGGGGAGATACGCAGTATTTT. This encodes CASSRAGAGGDTQYF.

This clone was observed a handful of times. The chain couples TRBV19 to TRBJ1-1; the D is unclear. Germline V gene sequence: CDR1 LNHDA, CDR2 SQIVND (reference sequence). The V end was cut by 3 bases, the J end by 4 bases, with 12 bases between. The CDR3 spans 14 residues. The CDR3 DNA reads TGTGCCAGTAGTATCAAGGATTCGGGCACTGAAGCTTTCTTT. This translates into CASSIKDSGTEAFF.

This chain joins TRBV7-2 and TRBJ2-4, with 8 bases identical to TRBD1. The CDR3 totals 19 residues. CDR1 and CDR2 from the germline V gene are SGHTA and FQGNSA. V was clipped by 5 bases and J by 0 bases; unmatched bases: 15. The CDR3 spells CASSPGQGIDTLAKNIQYF. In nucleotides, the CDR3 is TGTGCCAGCAGCCCAGGACAGGGCATCGACACTCTAGCCAAAAACATTCAGTACTTC. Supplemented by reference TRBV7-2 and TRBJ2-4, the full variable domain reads GAGVSQSPSNKVTEKGKDVELRCDPISGHTALYWYRQSLGQGLEFLIYFQGNSAPDKSGLPSDRFSAERTGGSVSTLTIQRTQQEDSAVYLCASSPGQGIDTLAKNIQYFGAGTRLSVL.

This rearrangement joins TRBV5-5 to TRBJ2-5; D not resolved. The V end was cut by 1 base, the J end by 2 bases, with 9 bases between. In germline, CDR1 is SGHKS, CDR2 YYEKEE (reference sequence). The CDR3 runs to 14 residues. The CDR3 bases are TGTGCCAGCAGCTTGAGTGCAGGTCAAGAGACCCAGTACTTC. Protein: CASSLSAGQETQYF.

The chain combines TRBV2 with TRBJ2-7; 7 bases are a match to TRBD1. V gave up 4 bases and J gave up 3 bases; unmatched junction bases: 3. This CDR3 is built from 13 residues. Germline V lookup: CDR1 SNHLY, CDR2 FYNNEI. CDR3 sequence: CASSGQGYYEQYF. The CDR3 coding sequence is TGTGCCAGCAGTGGACAGGGATACTACGAGCAGTACTTC.

CDR3 amino acids: CASSRSSGGPGVQFF. The CDR3 nucleotides are TGCGCCAGCAGTAGATCGTCCGGGGGGCCCGGTGTGCAGTTCTTC. V usage is TRBV10-1 and J usage is TRBJ2-1, with D tentatively TRBD2 (7 bases). Germline V lookup: CDR1 WNHNN, CDR2 SYGVQD (reference sequence). The CDR3 is made up of 15 amino acids. Trimming removed 5 bases from V and 12 bases from J, with 23 bases in between.

The DNA for the CDR3 is TGTGCCAGCAGTTCAGGACTAGCGTCCCCCTACGAGCAGTACTTC. It yields the protein CASSSGLASPYEQYF. The chain recombines TRBV9 with TRBJ2-7; 9 bases are a match to TRBD2. Per germline, CDR1 SGDLS and CDR2 YYNGEE. The CDR3 has 15 residues. With V trimmed by 5 bases and J by 2 bases, 8 bases remained unmatched.

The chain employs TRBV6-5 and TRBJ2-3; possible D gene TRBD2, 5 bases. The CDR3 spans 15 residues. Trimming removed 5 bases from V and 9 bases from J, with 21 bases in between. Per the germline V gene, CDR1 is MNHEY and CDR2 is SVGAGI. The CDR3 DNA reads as TGTGCCAGCAGTCCCCGTATAGCGCCCCCCAGCACGCAGTATTTT. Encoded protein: CASSPRIAPPSTQYF.

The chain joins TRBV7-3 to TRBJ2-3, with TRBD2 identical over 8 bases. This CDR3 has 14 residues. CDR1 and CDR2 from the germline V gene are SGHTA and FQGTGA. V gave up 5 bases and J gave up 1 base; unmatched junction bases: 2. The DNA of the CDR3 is TGTGCCAGCAGCCCGACTAGCGGCACAGATACGCAGTATTTT. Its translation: CASSPTSGTDTQYF.